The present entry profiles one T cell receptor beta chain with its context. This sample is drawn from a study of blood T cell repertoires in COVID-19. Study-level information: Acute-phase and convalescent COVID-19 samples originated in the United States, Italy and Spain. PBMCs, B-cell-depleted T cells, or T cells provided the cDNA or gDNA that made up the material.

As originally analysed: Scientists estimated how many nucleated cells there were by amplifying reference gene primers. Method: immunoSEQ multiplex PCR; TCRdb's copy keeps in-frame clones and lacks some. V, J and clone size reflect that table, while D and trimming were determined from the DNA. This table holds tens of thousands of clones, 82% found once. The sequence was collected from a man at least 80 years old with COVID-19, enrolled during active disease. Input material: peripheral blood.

The CDR3 DNA sequence: TGCGCCAGCAGCTTGGTTGGGGGCGCTTACAATGAGCAGTTCTTC. Amino acid sequence: CASSLVGGAYNEQFF. This chain connects TRBV5-1 to TRBJ2-1, with D tentatively TRBD1 (6 bases). CDR1 and CDR2 (germline): SGHRS, YFSETQ. The germline V and J ends were trimmed by 0 bases and 4 bases, with 11 bases remaining between them. The CDR3 has 15 amino acids.